These T cell receptor beta chains were read from a single sample in a study of CD8+ T cells in alopecia areata. Sequencing was performed with immunoSEQ multiplex PCR; in TCRdb, only in-frame clones are kept and a portion is missing. The sample includes roughly 250,000 clones, 65% to 70% of them seen just once. Material: CD4+ T cells sorted from blood, obtained at week 0. These receptors all come from a human donor with alopecia areata. Each CDR3 is given with its conserved first and last residue. The D gene is left open where the match is weak. Some rows mark clone size as missing; the rest say once, few, many or name a class of expanded clone.

>TRBV29-1|NA|TRBJ1-1|TRBD1
CSVDLDRGTEAFF
TGCAGCGTTGATTTGGACAGGGGTACTGAAGCTTTCTTT
>TRBV2|NA|TRBJ2-5|NA
CASRYQETQYF
TGTGCCAGCAGATATCAAGAGACCCAGTACTTC
>TRBV9|NA|TRBJ2-6|NA
CASSPLGLGANVLTF
TGTGCCAGCAGCCCCCTCGGACTTGGGGCCAACGTCCTGACTTTC
>TRBV4-1|NA|TRBJ1-5|NA
CASSHSDRRNQPQHF
TGCGCCAGCAGCCACTCAGACAGGAGAAACCAGCCCCAGCATTTT
>TRBV6-5|NA|TRBJ1-5|TRBD1
CASSPWGQGTQPQHF
TGTGCCAGCAGTCCCTGGGGACAGGGTACTCAGCCCCAGCATTTT
>TRBV30|NA|TRBJ2-3|NA
CAWSVLGTDTQYF
TGTGCCTGGAGTGTACTAGGGACAGATACGCAGTATTTT
>TRBV9|NA|TRBJ2-2|NA
CASSVAASTGELFF
TGTGCCAGCAGCGTTGCAGCATCCACCGGGGAGCTGTTTTTT
>TRBV25-1|NA|TRBJ2-5|TRBD2
CASSEYLAAQETQYF
TGTGCCAGCAGTGAATATCTAGCGGCCCAAGAGACCCAGTACTTC
>TRBV9|NA|TRBJ1-2|TRBD1
CASSDGTGFVGGYTF
TGTGCCAGCAGCGACGGGACAGGATTTGTGGGTGGCTACACCTTC
>TRBV29-1|few|TRBJ2-5|TRBD1
CSATGGAETQYF
TGCAGCGCAACAGGGGGCGCGGAGACCCAGTACTTC
>TRBV30|few|TRBJ2-7|TRBD1
CAWSVGDRDEQYF
TGTGCCTGGAGTGTAGGCGACAGGGACGAGCAGTACTTC
>TRBV2|NA|TRBJ2-5|NA
CASSPYTAGVTQYF
TGTGCCAGCAGTCCGTACACGGCCGGGGTGACCCAGTACTTC
>TRBV2|NA|TRBJ2-5|NA
CASSEEAWGTQYF
TGTGCCAGCAGTGAAGAAGCTTGGGGGACCCAGTACTTC
>TRBV30|NA|TRBJ2-5|NA
CAWSVQLTPETQYF
TGTGCCTGGAGTGTTCAGCTTACACCGGAGACCCAGTACTTC
>TRBV7-9|few|TRBJ2-2|TRBD2
CAVKGLADHTGELFF
TGTGCCGTCAAGGGGCTAGCGGACCACACCGGGGAGCTGTTTTTT
>TRBV29-1|NA|TRBJ2-5|TRBD1
CSTTGQEYQETQYF
TGCAGTACGACAGGGCAAGAGTACCAAGAGACCCAGTACTTC
>TRBV7-2|NA|TRBJ2-3|TRBD2
CASSLDWRGALQF
TGTGCCAGCAGCTTAGATTGGCGGGGGGCCCTCCAGTTT
>TRBV29-1|NA|TRBJ1-1|NA
CSVIAPNTEAFF
TGCAGCGTTATAGCACCGAACACTGAAGCTTTCTTT
>TRBV4-2|NA|TRBJ2-3|NA
CASRRQDSTDTQYF
TGTGCCAGCAGGAGACAGGACAGCACAGATACGCAGTATTTT
>TRBV28|few|TRBJ2-7|TRBD1
CASNEMGQGYEQYF
TGTGCCAGCAACGAAATGGGACAGGGTTACGAGCAGTACTTC
>TRBV5-1|NA|TRBJ2-3|NA
CASSLLGPGTDTQYF
TGCGCCAGCAGCTTGTTGGGACCTGGCACAGATACGCAGTATTTT
>TRBV27|NA|TRBJ1-6|NA
CASSFRGLHF
TGTGCCAGCAGTTTCAGGGGACTCCACTTT
>TRBV11-2|NA|TRBJ2-7|TRBD1
CASRRTGSYEQYF
TGTGCCAGCAGGAGGACAGGCTCCTACGAGCAGTACTTC
>TRBV29-1|NA|TRBJ2-1|NA
CSVAHINEQFF
TGCAGCGTTGCACACATCAATGAGCAGTTCTTC
>TRBV7-9|once|TRBJ2-7|NA
CASSSHGGRPYEQYF
TGTGCCAGCAGCTCCCATGGGGGACGTCCCTACGAGCAGTACTTC
>TRBV4-2|once|TRBJ2-5|NA
CASSQDRRGGSQETQYF
TGTGCCAGCAGCCAAGATAGGAGGGGGGGGAGCCAAGAGACCCAGTACTTC
>TRBV29-1|NA|TRBJ2-4|TRBD2
CSGVAGGFGKNIQYF
TGCAGCGGCGTAGCGGGGGGATTCGGCAAAAACATTCAGTACTTC
>TRBV5-1|NA|TRBJ1-5|TRBD1
CASSVGTGTDQPQHF
TGCGCCAGCAGCGTAGGGACAGGGACGGATCAGCCCCAGCATTTT